Below, 14 T cell receptor beta chains from the same sample are listed, as sequenced in a study of cytomegalovirus exposure and HLA in healthy donors. Here immunoSEQ multiplex PCR was the method, and the copy in TCRdb shows in-frame clones only, minus some. The sample has roughly 170,000 clones; 65% to 85% are singletons. Sequencing was done on a sample of PBMCs. Receptors originate from a woman aged 18 to 35 in good health and CMV-seropositive.

The chain combines TRBV29-1 with TRBJ2-5; 7 nucleotides align to TRBD2. CDR3 length: 11 residues. V lost 7 bases to trimming and J lost 3 bases; unmatched junction nucleotides: 2. Germline assignment: CDR1 SQVTM and CDR2 ANQGSEA. The CDR3 nucleotides read TGCAGCGCTAGCGGAGAAGAGACCCAGTACTTC. Protein: CSASGEETQYF.

V and J are TRBV10-3 and TRBJ1-6; D is undetermined. Germline CDR1 is ENHRY and CDR2 is SYGVKD. The CDR3 has 12 amino acids. V lost 2 bases, J lost 11 bases, and 7 bases lay in between. CDR3 in amino acids: CAISEQEAPLHF. The CDR3 DNA reads as TGTGCCATCAGTGAGCAGGAAGCACCCCTCCACTTT.

Here the CDR3 DNA reads TGTGCCAGCTCACCCCCTACCCTGCGCGATACGCAGTATTTT. Translated, it gives CASSPPTLRDTQYF. The chain couples TRBV18 to TRBJ2-3, with D unresolved. Between the trimmed V and J ends, which lost 3 bases and 6 bases, there was a span of 13 bases. This CDR3 spans 14 amino acids. CDR1 is KGHSH and CDR2 is LQKENI in the germline V gene.

This clone was counted a single time. The V gene is TRBV6-1, the J gene TRBJ1-1, with D possibly matching TRBD1 (5 bases). Trimming cost V 4 bases and J 0 bases, with 9 bases left between them. This CDR3 is built from 14 residues. CDR1 and CDR2 (germline): MNHNS, SASEGT. CDR3 sequence (DNA): TGTGCCAGCAGTGGACAGAGCATGAACACTGAAGCTTTCTTT. Its translation: CASSGQSMNTEAFF.

This clone was detected once. The chain links TRBV27 to TRBJ1-5; 9 nucleotides align to TRBD1. Germline V gene data show CDR1 as MNHEY and CDR2 as SMNVEV (reference sequence). CDR3 size: 19 residues. Trimming at V came to 5 bases and at J to 4 bases, leaving 18 bases not matched to a gene. CDR3 in DNA: TGTGCCAGCAGTCAATGGGGCCGCTCGGGACAGGGACTAAATCAGCCCCAGCATTTT. Translated, it gives CASSQWGRSGQGLNQPQHF.

In its sample, this clone was seen a few times. The chain has TRBV5-1 and TRBJ2-7; 9 nucleotides agree with TRBD1. With 0 bases clipped from V and 5 bases from J, the junction kept 12 bases outside the gene matches. Germline V gives CDR1 SGHRS, CDR2 YFSETQ. The CDR3 totals 17 residues. CDR3 region: CASSLEVGGQGFDEQYF. The CDR3 region has the DNA TGCGCCAGCAGCTTGGAAGTGGGGGGACAGGGTTTTGACGAGCAGTACTTC.

The V call is TRBV6-6, the J call TRBJ2-1, with TRBD2 matching 9 bases. Germline V CDR1 and CDR2: MNHNY, SVGAGI (reference sequence). J gave up 5 bases and V 2 bases, and 7 bases lay outside the gene matches. The CDR3 length is 16 residues. As DNA, the CDR3 is TGTGCCAGCAGTTACAATACAGCGGGGGGCCACAATGAGCAGTTCTTC. As protein: CASSYNTAGGHNEQFF.

This chain connects TRBV4-1 to TRBJ1-2; D not certain. Trimming pared 4 bases from V and 4 bases from J, leaving 31 bases between. CDR3 length equals 20 residues. Germline V CDR1 and CDR2: MGHRA, YSYEKL. The CDR3 DNA reads as TGCGCCAGCAGCCCCTCCCCCCTAATAGGCGTAGGGTCCGGGATCTATGGCTACACCTTC. Residues: CASSPSPLIGVGSGIYGYTF.

This clone was detected a few times. The chain carries TRBV11-2 and TRBJ1-1; D gene uncertain. The CDR3 extends over 16 amino acids. V was cut by 2 bases and J by 1 base, with 14 bases left in between. CDR1 SGHAT and CDR2 FQNNGV come from the germline V gene. CDR3 loop: CASSLFTQPRNTEAFF. Written as DNA, the CDR3 is TGTGCCAGCAGCTTATTCACACAGCCAAGGAACACTGAAGCTTTCTTT.

The chain couples TRBV6-1 to TRBJ2-7; 12 bases line up with TRBD1. J lost 4 bases, V lost 8 bases, and 9 bases had no gene match. Germline V gene data show CDR1 as MNHNS and CDR2 as SASEGT. CDR3 length equals 15 residues. CDR3 in amino acids: CASSLPGQGAYEQYF. The CDR3 coding sequence is TGTGCCAGCTCCTTACCGGGACAGGGGGCTTACGAGCAGTACTTC.

V and J are TRBV7-6 and TRBJ2-3; 8 bases map to TRBD2. This CDR3 region has 16 residues. V trimming: 5 bases; J trimming: 1 base; junction bases outside the gene matches: 8. Per the germline V gene, CDR1 is SGHVS and CDR2 is FNYEAQ. CDR3 bases: TGTGCCAGCAGCACACCTACTAGCGGAGGCACAGATACGCAGTATTTT. Its translation: CASSTPTSGGTDTQYF.

This clone has a handful of counts. The rearrangement uses TRBV2 and TRBJ2-1; tentative D call: TRBD2 (6 bases). CDR3 length: 17 residues. Per the germline V gene, CDR1 is SNHLY and CDR2 is FYNNEI. Trimming removed 0 bases from V and 1 base from J, with 13 bases in between. The CDR3 sequence is CASSEARRGRSYNEQFF. In nucleotides, the CDR3 is TGTGCCAGCAGTGAAGCGCGGCGGGGAAGGTCCTACAATGAGCAGTTCTTC. Filled out from reference TRBV2 and TRBJ2-1, the complete variable domain reads EPEVTQTPSHQVTQMGQEVILRCVPISNHLYFYWYRQILGQKVEFLVSFYNNEISEKSEIFDDQFSVERPDGSNFTLKIRSTKLEDSAMYFCASSEARRGRSYNEQFFGPGTRLTVL.

This rearrangement joins TRBV7-9 to TRBJ1-2; D is ambiguous. Trimming removed 5 bases from V and 2 bases from J, with 15 bases in between. Germline V lookup: CDR1 SEHNR, CDR2 FQNEAQ (reference sequence). There are 15 residues in the CDR3. The CDR3: CASSRTAISNYGYTF. The CDR3 DNA follows: TGTGCCAGCAGCCGAACTGCGATTTCCAACTATGGCTACACCTTC.

Of note for this clone: Other nucleotide sequences in the sample specify the same CDR3. This chain uses TRBV27 with TRBJ1-4; D is ambiguous. CDR1 MNHEY and CDR2 SMNVEV come from the germline V gene (reference sequence). V was cut by 2 bases and J by 4 bases, with 8 bases left in between. CDR3 length equals 14 residues. The CDR3 sequence: CASSLGGINEKLFF. The CDR3 DNA reads as TGTGCCAGCAGTTTAGGAGGGATTAATGAAAAACTGTTTTTT.